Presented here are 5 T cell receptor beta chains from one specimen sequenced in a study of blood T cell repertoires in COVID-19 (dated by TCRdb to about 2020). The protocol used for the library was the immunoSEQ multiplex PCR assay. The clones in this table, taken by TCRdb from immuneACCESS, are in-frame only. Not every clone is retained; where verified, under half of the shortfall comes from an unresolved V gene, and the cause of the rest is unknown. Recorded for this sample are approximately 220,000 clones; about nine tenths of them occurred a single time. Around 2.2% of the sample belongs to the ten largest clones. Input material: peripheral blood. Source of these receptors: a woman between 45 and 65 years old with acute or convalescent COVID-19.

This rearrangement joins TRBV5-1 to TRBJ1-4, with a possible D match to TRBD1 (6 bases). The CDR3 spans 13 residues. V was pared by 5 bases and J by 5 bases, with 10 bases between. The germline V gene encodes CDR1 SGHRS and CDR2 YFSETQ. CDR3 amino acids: CASRSTGNEKLFF. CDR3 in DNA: TGCGCCAGCAGATCTACAGGGAATGAAAAACTGTTTTTT.

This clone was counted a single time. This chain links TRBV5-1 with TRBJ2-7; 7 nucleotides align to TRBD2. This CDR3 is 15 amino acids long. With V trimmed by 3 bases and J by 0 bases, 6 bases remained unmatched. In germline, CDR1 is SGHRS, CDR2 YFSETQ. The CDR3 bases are TGCGCCAGCAGCTGGGGGACTATCGGCTCCTACGAGCAGTACTTC. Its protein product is CASSWGTIGSYEQYF.

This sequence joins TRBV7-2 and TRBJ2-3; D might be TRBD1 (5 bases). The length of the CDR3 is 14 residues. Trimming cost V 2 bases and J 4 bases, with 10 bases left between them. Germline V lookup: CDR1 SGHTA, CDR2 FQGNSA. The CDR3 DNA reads TGTGCCAGCAGCTTACAGGGTTTTCCAGATACGCAGTATTTT. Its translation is CASSLQGFPDTQYF.

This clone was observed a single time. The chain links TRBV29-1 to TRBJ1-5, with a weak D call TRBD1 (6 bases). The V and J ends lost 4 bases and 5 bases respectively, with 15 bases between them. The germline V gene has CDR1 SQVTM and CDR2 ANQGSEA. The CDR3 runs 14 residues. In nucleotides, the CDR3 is TGCAGCGTTGCCCCTTGGGGGCAGGATCAGCCCCAGCATTTT. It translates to CSVAPWGQDQPQHF.

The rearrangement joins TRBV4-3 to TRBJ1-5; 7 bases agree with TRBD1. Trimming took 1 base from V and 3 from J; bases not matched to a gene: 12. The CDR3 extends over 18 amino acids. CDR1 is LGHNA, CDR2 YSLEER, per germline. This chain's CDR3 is CASSQGAPTGNYNQPQHF. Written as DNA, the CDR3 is TGCGCCAGCAGCCAAGGGGCCCCGACAGGGAACTACAATCAGCCCCAGCATTTT.